The 10 T cell receptor beta chains presented below share a single source sample, sequenced in a study of a mutant IDH1 vaccine in newly diagnosed glioma (dated by TCRdb to about 2021). This specimen's time point label, interpreted: week 35, safety follow-up. A 20-mer mutant IDH1 peptide at 300 micrograms in Montanide made up each vaccine dose, which was injected subcutaneously together with topical imiquimod. The library was prepared using the immunoSEQ multiplex PCR assay. The table comes from immuneACCESS by way of TCRdb, which keeps in-frame sequences with V and J called. Part of the clones is missing from these tables; in studies checked, under half for an unresolved V gene and the rest for unknown reasons. This sample gives tens of thousands of clones in total; 84% of them show up just once. The top ten clones comprise 12% of the sample. For these receptors, no antigen is known. Source: PBMCs, taken from a glioma patient whose treatment included an IDH1 peptide vaccine. The receptors were sampled from a man aged 18 to 30 with glioma.

The CDR3 here is CAWTPGGAGSNQPQHF. The CDR3 bases are TGTGCCTGGACTCCAGGGGGTGCGGGAAGCAATCAGCCCCAGCATTTT. The chain has TRBV30 and TRBJ1-5; 7 nucleotides align to TRBD1. The CDR3 totals 16 residues. V was clipped by 4 bases and J by 1 base; unmatched bases: 10. In germline, CDR1 is GTSNPN, CDR2 SVGIG (reference sequence).

The chain uses TRBV5-8 and TRBJ1-2; 9 bases match TRBD1. The CDR3 spans 13 residues. In germline, CDR1 is SGHTS, CDR2 YDEGEE. Trimming cost V 5 bases and J 4 bases; bases outside gene matches: 3. The CDR3 reads CASRDRGTYGYTF. For the CDR3, the DNA is TGTGCCAGCAGGGACAGGGGCACCTATGGCTACACCTTC.

The V gene is TRBV7-9, the J gene TRBJ1-2; 7 bases are shared with TRBD1. The length of the CDR3 is 15 residues. V lost 10 bases and J lost 3; bases outside the gene matches: 14. Looked up from germline, CDR1 is SEHNR and CDR2 is FQNEAQ (reference sequence). The CDR3 here is CATQDRLLLHYGYTF. For the CDR3, the DNA is TGTGCCACCCAGGACAGGCTTCTGTTACACTATGGCTACACCTTC.

The table lists this clone with a count of one. The chain is built from TRBV19 and TRBJ1-3; TRBD1 is a possible D gene (5 bases). V was pared by 9 bases and J by 1 base, with 10 bases between. Germline CDR1 is LNHDA and CDR2 is SQIVND (reference sequence). The CDR3 extends over 13 amino acids. In DNA, the CDR3 is TGTGCCAGCCTCCAGGGATCTGGAAACACCATATATTTT. Residues: CASLQGSGNTIYF.

The CDR3, as DNA: TGCGCCAGCAGCCTAGGACAGGGCGCAACTAATGAAAAACTGTTTTTT. Translating it yields CASSLGQGATNEKLFF. The V gene is TRBV5-1, the J gene TRBJ1-4; 8 bases map to TRBD1. V shed 4 bases, J shed 0 bases, and the junction held 5 bases outside the gene matches. CDR1 is SGHRS, CDR2 YFSETQ, per germline. The CDR3 is 16 residues long.

This CDR3 is CAWNEFDPAAFF. CDR3 bases: TGTGCCTGGAATGAATTCGACCCAGCAGCTTTCTTT. The chain has TRBV30 and TRBJ1-1; D unclear. The CDR3 consists of 12 residues. Germline V lookup: CDR1 GTSNPN, CDR2 SVGIG (reference sequence). Trimming left V 4 bases short and J 10 bases short, with 16 bases between.

The genes are TRBV6-1 and TRBJ1-2; the D is unclear. Germline values: CDR1 MNHNS, CDR2 SASEGT. V lost 1 base and J 4 bases, leaving 10 bases between the germline ends. This CDR3 has 14 residues. The CDR3 nucleotides read TGTGCCAGCAGTGAAGGGCCCGCCACCTATGGCTACACCTTC. Amino acid sequence: CASSEGPATYGYTF.

This clone has only one observation. The genes are TRBV7-6 and TRBJ1-1; D is perhaps TRBD1 (6 bases). Trimming took off 1 base at V and 5 bases at J, with 14 bases between the two ends. CDR1 and CDR2 (germline): SGHVS, FNYEAQ. This CDR3 has 15 amino acids. The CDR3 bases are TGTGCCAGCAGCTTAGAGGGGGGCTCGGATACTGAAGCTTTCTTT. This gives the protein CASSLEGGSDTEAFF.

The V and J genes are TRBV4-3 and TRBJ2-6; 7 positions match TRBD1. There are 21 residues in the CDR3. Per the germline V gene, CDR1 is LGHNA and CDR2 is YSLEER. The junction had 23 bases not matched to a gene; V was cut back by 5 bases and J by 4 bases. The CDR3 reads CASSIGGLLQGTVSGANVLTF. DNA of the CDR3: TGCGCCAGCAGCATCGGCGGACTTCTACAGGGGACCGTATCCGGGGCCAACGTCCTGACTTTC.

The V and J genes are TRBV4-3 and TRBJ2-6; a possible D gene is TRBD2 (6 bases). V was clipped by 1 base and J by 4 bases, with 11 bases between them. The CDR3 has 16 amino acids. Germline CDR1 and CDR2: LGHNA and YSLEER. The CDR3 nucleotides read TGCGCCAGCAGCCAAGCCCGGGGGTGGGGGGCCAACGTCCTGACTTTC. This sequence encodes CASSQARGWGANVLTF.